Sequencing of this T cell receptor (beta chain) was carried out in a study of post-analysis software for immune sequencing data. At the level of the study: The disease courses covered relapsing-remitting, secondary progressive and progressive-relapsing multiple sclerosis. Overall study results and limits: Batch-mates among the samples co-clustered strongly by F measure. Normalized Chao1 diversity was significantly lower in multiple sclerosis patients than in controls. TRBV5-6, TRBV5-1 and TRBV20-1 were among 4 or 5 TRBV segments more frequent in patients than controls.

The junction had 6 bases not matched to a gene; V was cut back by 7 bases and J by 4 bases. This CDR3 region has 14 residues. Germline V gene sequence: CDR1 MNHEY, CDR2 SVGAGI. As concerns this clonotype: Its antigen remains unknown.

Unique molecular identifiers featured in each of the TCR beta cDNA libraries. The authors obtained approximately 540,000 cDNA molecules from about 0.94 to 9.7 million T cells. TCRdb re-analysed the PCR reads in MiXCR, keeping a single row per CDR3 protein. In the table there are about 770,000 distinct CDR3 sequences, about 43% of which are singletons. The origin of this receptor is a girl between 5 and 17 years old with multiple sclerosis. The chain recombines TRBV6-5 with TRBJ1-2; 10 nucleotides align to TRBD1. Sample: blood. The CDR3 nucleotides read TGTGCCAGCACCCCGGGACAGGGGCCCTATGGCTACACCTTC. Protein product: CASTPGQGPYGYTF.